Each of the 2 T cell receptor beta chains below was sequenced from the same sample in a study of blood T cell repertoires in COVID-19. Measured with immunoSEQ multiplex PCR; TCRdb has only the in-frame clones, and not every one. This table has around 290,000 clones, approximately 92% appearing once. The specimen was PBMCs or T cells enriched from blood (not recorded which). Receptor source: a young woman who had recovered from COVID-19.

The rearrangement links TRBV29-1 to TRBJ1-2; D might be TRBD1 (6 bases). The CDR3 totals 13 residues. Deletions cut 3 bases from V and 3 bases from J, with 11 bases between. Germline-derived CDR1 and CDR2 are SQVTM and ANQGSEA. The CDR3 reads CSVEGAGDYGYTF. The CDR3 nucleotides are TGCAGCGTTGAGGGGGCAGGGGACTATGGCTACACCTTC.

The rearrangement uses TRBV18 and TRBJ2-3; 9 positions match TRBD2. The length of the CDR3 is 15 residues. CDR1 and CDR2 (germline): KGHSH, LQKENI. V lost 2 bases, J lost 1 base, and 1 base stayed unmatched. The CDR3 loop is CASSPLAGGTDTQYF. The DNA of the CDR3 is TGTGCCAGCTCACCATTAGCGGGGGGCACAGATACGCAGTATTTT. Full variable domain (missing parts from reference TRBV18 and TRBJ2-3): NAGVMQNPRHLVRRRGQEARLRCSPMKGHSHVYWYRQLPEEGLKFMVYLQKENIIDESGMPKERFSAEFPKEGPSILRIQQVVRGDSAAYFCASSPLAGGTDTQYFGPGTRLTVL.